The 5 T cell receptor beta chains reported below all come from one sample, sequenced in a study of T cell changes during pregnancy in multiple sclerosis. Using immunoSEQ multiplex PCR, the repertoire was profiled, and TCRdb retains in-frame clones only, with some absent. The data contain 40,000 to 60,000 clones, 92% of them seen just once; the ten biggest clones take up just under 1%. Specimen: peripheral blood, collected after pregnancy. All receptors derive from a female donor with multiple sclerosis, enrolled in a pregnancy study.

The chain's CDR3 is CASTGRDRGYGYTF. DNA of the CDR3: TGTGCCAGCACTGGCCGGGACAGGGGGTACGGCTACACCTTC. V gene TRBV6-1 combines with J gene TRBJ1-2, with 11 bases identical to TRBD1. Germline lookup yields CDR1 MNHNS and CDR2 SASEGT. The CDR3 is 14 amino acids. V gave up 7 bases and J gave up 8 bases; unmatched junction bases: 9.

The chain employs TRBV7-6 and TRBJ2-1, with TRBD2 matching 8 bases. This CDR3 spans 16 amino acids. Germline V gives CDR1 SGHVS, CDR2 FNYEAQ. J was trimmed by 0 bases and V by 6 bases; bases with no gene match: 7. CDR3 DNA: TGTGCCAGCAGTCCCAGCGGGGGAAGCTCCTACAATGAGCAGTTCTTC. Residues: CASSPSGGSSYNEQFF.

The CDR3 coding sequence is TGCAGCGTCTACAGGCCTAACTATGGCTACACCTTC. Its protein product is CSVYRPNYGYTF. This rearrangement joins TRBV29-1 to TRBJ1-2, with D possibly TRBD1 on 5 matching bases. The CDR3 contains 12 residues. CDR1 and CDR2 from the germline V gene are SQVTM and ANQGSEA. V lost 6 bases to trimming and J lost 0 bases, with 8 bases between them.

This sequence joins TRBV10-1 and TRBJ2-7, with D unclear. V was trimmed by 2 bases and J by 0 bases, leaving 17 bases between them. The CDR3 has 17 residues. Germline CDR1 is WNHNN and CDR2 is SYGVQD (reference sequence). The CDR3 spells CASSETTVPGYSYEQYF. The CDR3 coding sequence is TGCGCCAGCAGTGAGACGACGGTCCCAGGATACTCCTACGAGCAGTACTTC.

This chain connects TRBV19 to TRBJ1-2; 8 bases align to TRBD1. Germline V gene data show CDR1 as LNHDA and CDR2 as SQIVND (reference sequence). V lost 3 bases, J lost 8 bases, and 5 bases stayed unmatched. This CDR3 spans 13 amino acids. CDR3 in amino acids: CASSMGQVSGYTF. CDR3 sequence (DNA): TGTGCCAGTAGTATGGGACAGGTCTCCGGCTACACCTTC.